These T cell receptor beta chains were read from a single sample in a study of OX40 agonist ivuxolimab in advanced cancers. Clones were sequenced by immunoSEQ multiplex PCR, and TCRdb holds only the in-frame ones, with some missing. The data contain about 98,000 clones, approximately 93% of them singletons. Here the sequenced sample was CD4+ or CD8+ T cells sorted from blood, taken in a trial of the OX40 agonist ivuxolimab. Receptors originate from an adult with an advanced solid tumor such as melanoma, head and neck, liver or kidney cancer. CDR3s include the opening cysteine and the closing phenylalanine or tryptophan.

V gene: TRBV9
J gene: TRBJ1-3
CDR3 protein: CASSFYLSGNTIYF

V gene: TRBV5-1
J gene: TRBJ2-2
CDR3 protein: CASSLTGANTGELFF

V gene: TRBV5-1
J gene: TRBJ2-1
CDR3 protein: CASSWGLAGASYNEQFF

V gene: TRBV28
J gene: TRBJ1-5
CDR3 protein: CASRMGQPYSNQPQHF

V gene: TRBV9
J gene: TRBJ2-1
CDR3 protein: CASSVASGAYNEQFF

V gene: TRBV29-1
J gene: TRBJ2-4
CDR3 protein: CSVEATVPGIQYF

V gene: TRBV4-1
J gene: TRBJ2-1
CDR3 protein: CASSRSPGGAGYNEQFF

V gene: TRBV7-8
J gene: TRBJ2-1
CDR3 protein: CASSLPPLASRHEQFF

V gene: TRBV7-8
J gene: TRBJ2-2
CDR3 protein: CASSGTLGEVDTGELFF

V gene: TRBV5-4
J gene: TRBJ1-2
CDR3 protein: CASSSGQGHNYGYTF

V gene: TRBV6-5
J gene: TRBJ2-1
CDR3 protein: CASSRTSGKYNEQFF

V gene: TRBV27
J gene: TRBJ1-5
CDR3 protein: CASSPGGGNQPQHF

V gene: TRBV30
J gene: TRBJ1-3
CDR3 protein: CAWTMNRGNTIYF

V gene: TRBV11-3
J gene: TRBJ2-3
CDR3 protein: CASSAGTDTQYF

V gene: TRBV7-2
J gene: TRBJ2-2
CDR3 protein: CASSFRRTNTGELFF

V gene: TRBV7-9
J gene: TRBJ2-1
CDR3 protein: CASSPWSAGGRLHHEQFF

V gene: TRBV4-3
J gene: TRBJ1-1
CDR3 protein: CASSQEGANTEAFF

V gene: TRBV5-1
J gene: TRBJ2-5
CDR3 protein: CASSLGGYQETQYF

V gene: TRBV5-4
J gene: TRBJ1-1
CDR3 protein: CASSAGTVNTEAFF

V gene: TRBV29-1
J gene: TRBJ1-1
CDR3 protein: CSAYAWTAGMNTEAFF

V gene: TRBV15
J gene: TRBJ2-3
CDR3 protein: CATSRVGLAGPPTQYF

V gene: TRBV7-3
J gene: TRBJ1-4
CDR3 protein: CASRRGVEKLFF

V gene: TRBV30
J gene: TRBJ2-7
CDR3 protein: CAWSKGQIYEQYF

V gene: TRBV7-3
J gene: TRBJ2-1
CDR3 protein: CASSLETSGFNEQFF

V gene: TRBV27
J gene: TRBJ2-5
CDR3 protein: CASSLRRGETQYF

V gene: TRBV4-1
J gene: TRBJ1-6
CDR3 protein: CASRGPQGSSYNSPLHF

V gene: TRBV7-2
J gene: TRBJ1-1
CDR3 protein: CASSPPGRMNTEAFF

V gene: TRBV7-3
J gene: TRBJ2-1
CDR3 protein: CASSTDGSYNEQFF